The next 19 T cell receptor beta chains were all read from a single sample in a study of shared clonotypes between healthy human individuals. This table comes from immunoSEQ multiplex PCR, and its TCRdb copy is limited to in-frame clones, with some not included. The sample has some 1,600,000 clones; approximately 98% are singletons. Sequencing was performed on naive CD4+ T cells sorted from blood. The subset is: CD45RA+ positively selected. Receptor source: a man younger than 40 in good health.

This rearrangement joins TRBV11-2 to TRBJ2-3; 13 bases match TRBD2. CDR3 length: 16 residues. With V trimmed by 3 bases and J by 6 bases, 6 bases remained unmatched. Germline-derived CDR1 and CDR2 are SGHAT and FQNNGV. The CDR3 here is CASSLGTSGVGDTQYF. The CDR3 DNA reads TGTGCCAGCAGCTTGGGGACTAGCGGGGTTGGGGATACGCAGTATTTT.

This chain connects TRBV6-1 to TRBJ2-7; 11 nucleotides agree with TRBD1. CDR3 length: 15 residues. Losses at the gene ends were 3 bases for V and 4 bases for J; bases not matched to a gene: 5. From germline, CDR1 is MNHNS and CDR2 SASEGT. In DNA form, the CDR3 reads TGTGCCAGCAGTGAGGACAGGGGGCGTGGGTACGAGCAGTACTTC. It translates to CASSEDRGRGYEQYF.

V gene TRBV9 combines with J gene TRBJ2-5; 9 bases line up with TRBD2. The V gene end was trimmed by 4 bases and the J gene end by 5 bases; junction bases not matched to a gene: 6. This CDR3 has 14 amino acids. Germline loops: CDR1 SGDLS, CDR2 YYNGEE. In nucleotides, the CDR3 is TGTGCCAGCAGCTTAAGCGGGAGGAAGGAGACCCAGTACTTC. Its translation: CASSLSGRKETQYF.

The chain uses TRBV4-1 and TRBJ2-7; D gene unclear. CDR3 length: 16 amino acids. Between the trimmed V and J ends, which lost 4 bases and 3 bases, there was a span of 19 bases. Germline assignment: CDR1 MGHRA and CDR2 YSYEKL. The DNA for the CDR3 is TGCGCCAGCAGCCGTTCCGGTCCTCAACTCGGCTACGAGCAGTACTTC. Translated, it gives CASSRSGPQLGYEQYF.

This chain connects TRBV7-6 to TRBJ2-6, with unresolved D. This CDR3 contains 19 residues. V lost 4 bases to trimming and J lost 0 bases, with 19 bases between them. Germline-derived CDR1 and CDR2 are SGHVS and FNYEAQ. CDR3: CASSSPLFGSGSGANVLTF. The CDR3 bases are TGTGCCAGCAGCTCCCCCTTATTTGGGTCAGGCTCTGGGGCCAACGTCCTGACTTTC.

The chain combines TRBV20-1 with TRBJ1-1; D may be TRBD1 (5 bases). Germline V gene lookup returns CDR1 DFQATT and CDR2 SNEGSKA (reference sequence). V was trimmed by 3 bases and J by 6 bases, leaving 8 bases between them. This CDR3 spans 11 amino acids. CDR3 bases: TGCAGTGCTAGGGGACGGCCTGAAGCTTTCTTT. It is translated as CSARGRPEAFF.

The chain recombines TRBV9 with TRBJ2-5; no clear D gene. This CDR3 contains 15 residues. V was pared by 4 bases and J by 2 bases, with 15 bases between. CDR1 and CDR2 from the germline V gene are SGDLS and YYNGEE. CDR3 region: CASSPSGGEQETQYF. In DNA, the CDR3 is TGTGCCAGCAGCCCTAGTGGTGGAGAGCAAGAGACCCAGTACTTC.

This clone was seen just once. As DNA, the CDR3 is TGTGCCAGTAGTATAACCTGGGACGTTAGCAATCAGCCCCAGCATTTT. Encoded protein: CASSITWDVSNQPQHF. The chain has TRBV19 and TRBJ1-5; the D gene is possibly TRBD1 (5 bases). The V gene lost 2 bases and the J gene lost 0 bases, with 11 bases spanning the gap. The CDR3 contains 16 residues. Germline-derived CDR1 and CDR2 are LNHDA and SQIVND (reference sequence).

The CDR3, as DNA: TGTGCCAGCAGTTTATTGGGACATAACGTGGGTGATGAGCAGTTCTTC. Translating gives CASSLLGHNVGDEQFF. The chain couples TRBV27 to TRBJ2-1; perhaps TRBD1 as D (6 bases). V dropped 1 base and J dropped 8 bases, with 18 bases sitting between them. This CDR3 spans 16 amino acids. Germline lookup yields CDR1 MNHEY and CDR2 SMNVEV (reference sequence).

The J gene is TRBJ2-1, the V gene TRBV2; D not certain. Trimming pared 4 bases from V and 5 bases from J, leaving 9 bases between. Germline V gene sequence: CDR1 SNHLY, CDR2 FYNNEI. There are 13 residues in the CDR3. The CDR3 loop reads CASSVDWDNEQFF. The CDR3, as DNA: TGTGCCAGCAGTGTCGACTGGGACAATGAGCAGTTCTTC.

This clone has only one observation. The CDR3 spells CASSRVTGELFF. The CDR3 DNA reads as TGTGCCAGCTCAAGAGTCACCGGGGAGCTGTTTTTT. The chain employs TRBV2 and TRBJ2-2; D is unresolved. The CDR3 spans 12 residues. V was pared by 8 bases and J by 4 bases, with 8 bases between. Germline V gene data show CDR1 as SNHLY and CDR2 as FYNNEI.

J is TRBJ2-2 and V is TRBV18; D is uncertain. Trimming pared 1 base from V and 6 bases from J, leaving 15 bases between. The CDR3 sequence is 16 residues long. Germline V gene lookup returns CDR1 KGHSH and CDR2 LQKENI. CDR3 residues: CASSPRILGNPGELFF. The CDR3 DNA sequence: TGTGCCAGCTCACCACGTATACTGGGTAACCCCGGGGAGCTGTTTTTT. The full variable domain, rest sourced from reference TRBV18 and TRBJ2-2, is NAGVMQNPRHLVRRRGQEARLRCSPMKGHSHVYWYRQLPEEGLKFMVYLQKENIIDESGMPKERFSAEFPKEGPSILRIQQVVRGDSAAYFCASSPRILGNPGELFFGEGSRLTVL.

J is TRBJ2-3 and V is TRBV27; D unclear. The germline gives CDR1 MNHEY, CDR2 SMNVEV (reference sequence). CDR3 length: 12 residues. V shed 5 bases and J shed 5 bases, with 8 bases lying between them. The CDR3 bases are TGTGCCAGCAGTAGGCTCAGAGATACGCAGTATTTT. This encodes CASSRLRDTQYF.

This sequence joins TRBV5-1 and TRBJ2-2, with 8 bases identical to TRBD2. Per the germline V gene, CDR1 is SGHRS and CDR2 is YFSETQ. The CDR3 is 16 amino acids. With V trimmed by 0 bases and J by 5 bases, 6 bases remained unmatched. The DNA for the CDR3 is TGCGCCAGCAGCTTGGCGGTAGCGGGACGTACCGGGGAGCTGTTTTTT. Translating it yields CASSLAVAGRTGELFF.

The V and J genes are TRBV5-1 and TRBJ2-5, with D tentatively TRBD1 (6 bases). CDR1 is SGHRS, CDR2 YFSETQ, per germline. V gave up 4 bases and J gave up 1 base, with 11 bases separating them. The CDR3 has 14 amino acids. CDR3 DNA: TGCGCCAGCAGCCACGGGACACCCCAAGAGACCCAGTACTTC. The encoded protein is CASSHGTPQETQYF.

This chain links TRBV4-3 with TRBJ1-1; the D is unclear. In germline, CDR1 is LGHNA, CDR2 YSLEER. With 0 bases removed from V and 5 bases from J, the gap between germline ends came to 13 bases. The CDR3 covers 15 residues. CDR3 sequence (DNA): TGCGCCAGCAGCCAAGATTTGGTAAGGGATACTGAAGCTTTCTTT. Protein sequence: CASSQDLVRDTEAFF.

V is TRBV29-1 and J is TRBJ2-7; D possibly corresponds to TRBD1 (5 bases). The V end was cut by 4 bases, the J end by 3 bases, with 13 bases between. The CDR3 is 13 residues long. The germline gives CDR1 SQVTM, CDR2 ANQGSEA. This CDR3 is CSVGGAAFYEQYF. The CDR3 DNA reads TGCAGCGTTGGTGGGGCCGCCTTCTACGAGCAGTACTTC.

V gene TRBV7-9 combines with J gene TRBJ2-7; 11 nucleotides align to TRBD2. The germline V gene has CDR1 SEHNR and CDR2 FQNEAQ (reference sequence). The J segment lost 9 bases and the V segment lost 2 bases, leaving 9 bases of the junction unmatched. This CDR3 has 15 amino acids. The CDR3 is CASSLTSGSARRQYF. The CDR3 DNA follows: TGTGCCAGCAGCTTAACTAGCGGGAGTGCGAGGCGGCAGTACTTC.

The CDR3 DNA is TGTGCCACCGGCGGCCCACCGCCCACTGAAGCTTTCTTT. It translates to CATGGPPPTEAFF. This chain links TRBV6-5 with TRBJ1-1; D call uncertain. The CDR3 loop spans 13 amino acids. Trimming pared 10 bases from V and 4 bases from J, leaving 16 bases between. The V gene's germline CDR1 is MNHEY and CDR2 SVGAGI.